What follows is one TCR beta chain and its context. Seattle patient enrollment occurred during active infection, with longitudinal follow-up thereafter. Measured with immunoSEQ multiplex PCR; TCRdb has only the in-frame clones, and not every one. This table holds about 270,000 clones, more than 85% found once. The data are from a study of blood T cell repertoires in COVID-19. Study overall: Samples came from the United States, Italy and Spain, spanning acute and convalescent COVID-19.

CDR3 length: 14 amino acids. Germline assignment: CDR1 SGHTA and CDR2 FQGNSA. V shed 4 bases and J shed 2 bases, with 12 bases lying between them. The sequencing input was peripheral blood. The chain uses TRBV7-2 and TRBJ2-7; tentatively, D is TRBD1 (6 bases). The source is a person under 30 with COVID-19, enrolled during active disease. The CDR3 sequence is CASSYTGYTYEQYF. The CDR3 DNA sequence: TGTGCCAGCAGCTACACAGGGTACACCTACGAGCAGTACTTC.